Below, 25 T cell receptor gamma chains from the same sample are listed, as sequenced in a study of Vδ1+ human thymocytes. Notes on the study in general: Thymic TRG and TRD repertoires appeared highly polyclonal, with Gaussian CDR3 length distributions.

No antigen has been identified for these receptors. The template was reverse-transcribed extracted RNA. CDR3 amplicons came from multiplex PCR with pooled V-gene forward and constant-region reverse primers. TCRdb applied CATT to the multiplex PCR reads for clone calling. This table holds approximately 9,400 gamma-chain clones, 50% to 65% found once. The sequencing sample was made of Vdelta1+ gamma-delta thymocytes from the thymus. Regarding subset: FACS-sorted CD3+ TCRalphabeta- TCRVdelta1+ TCRVdelta2- thymocytes. These receptors originate from a girl less than two years old who had congenital heart surgery.

This chain uses TRGV2 with TRGJ1 or TRGJ2. Matching the DNA to germline supplied the J gene, which TCRdb does not give. Trimming took 0 bases from V and 5 from J; bases not matched to a gene: 10. CDR3 length: 15 amino acids. Germline CDR1 and CDR2: EGSNGY and YDSYNSKV. DNA of the CDR3: TGTGCCACCTGGGACGGGCCCCACTTTAATTATAAGAAACTCTTT. Protein sequence: CATWDGPHFNYKKLF.

The rearrangement joins TRGV3 to TRGJ1 or TRGJ2. Germline CDR1 VTNTFY, CDR2 YDVSTARD (reference sequence). The CDR3 loop spans 12 amino acids. With 0 bases clipped from V and 12 bases from J, the junction kept 8 bases outside the gene matches. CDR3 region: CATWDRPGPKLF. For the CDR3, the DNA is TGTGCCACCTGGGACAGGCCAGGGCCGAAACTCTTT.

The V gene is TRGV3, the J gene TRGJ1 or TRGJ2. In the absence of a J gene in TCRdb, the DNA was matched to germline to assign it here. V gave up 5 bases and J gave up 10 bases; unmatched junction bases: 11. CDR1 and CDR2 from the germline V gene are VTNTFY and YDVSTARD (reference sequence). The CDR3 runs to 12 residues. CDR3 amino acids: CATWGPPLKKLF. The CDR3 nucleotides read TGTGCCACCTGGGGTCCCCCCCTGAAGAAACTCTTT.

This chain joins TRGV9 and TRGJP2. No J gene was available from TCRdb, and it was assigned here by a germline match of the DNA. V gave up 3 bases and J gave up 5 bases; unmatched junction bases: 6. The germline V gene has CDR1 GITISATS and CDR2 ISYDGTV (reference sequence). This CDR3 has 14 amino acids. The DNA for the CDR3 is TGTGCCTTGTGGGAGACCGGGAGTGATTGGATCAAGACGTTT. As protein: CALWETGSDWIKTF.

Turning to this clone: Other DNA sequences in this sample translate to the same CDR3. This chain connects TRGV9 to TRGJ1 or TRGJ2. The J gene is not listed in TCRdb, so it was assigned here from a DNA match to germline. This CDR3 comprises 14 residues. Germline assignment: CDR1 GITISATS and CDR2 ISYDGTV (reference sequence). V dropped 0 bases and J dropped 1; count of bases not matched to a gene: 3. CDR3 amino acids: CALWEVTNYYKKLF. CDR3 coding DNA: TGTGCCTTGTGGGAGGTGACTAATTATTATAAGAAACTCTTT.

V usage is TRGV5 and J usage is TRGJ1 or TRGJ2. TCRdb gives no J gene; it was assigned here by matching the DNA to germline. J was trimmed by 8 bases and V by 0 bases; bases with no gene match: 10. The CDR3 loop spans 14 amino acids. Germline V gene data show CDR1 as VINAFY and CDR2 as YDVSNSKD. CDR3 DNA sequence: TGTGCCACCTGGGACAGGCCAGGTGTCGATAAGAAACTCTTT. Translating it yields CATWDRPGVDKKLF.

The chain joins TRGV3 to TRGJ1 or TRGJ2. The J gene is not listed in TCRdb, so it was assigned here from a DNA match to germline. The trim removed 2 bases at V and 7 bases at J, leaving 8 bases unmatched. The CDR3 consists of 13 residues. Germline assignment: CDR1 VTNTFY and CDR2 YDVSTARD (reference sequence). The chain's CDR3 is CATWDTIGYKKLF. The CDR3 bases are TGTGCCACCTGGGACACTATTGGGTATAAGAAACTCTTT.

About this clone itself: The same CDR3 can be traced to other DNA sequences in this sample. The rearrangement joins TRGV9 to TRGJ1 or TRGJ2. V shed 1 base, J shed 7 bases, and the junction held 7 bases outside the gene matches. Germline CDR1 GITISATS, CDR2 ISYDGTV (reference sequence). The CDR3 loop spans 13 amino acids. In DNA form, the CDR3 reads TGTGCCTTGTGGGAGGTTCAGGGGTATAAGAAACTCTTT. It is translated as CALWEVQGYKKLF.

The chain couples TRGV3 to TRGJ1 or TRGJ2. Assignment of the J gene here rests on matching the DNA to germline, because TCRdb gives none. Germline V gene lookup returns CDR1 VTNTFY and CDR2 YDVSTARD (reference sequence). With 0 bases clipped from V and 2 bases from J, the junction kept 7 bases outside the gene matches. The CDR3 contains 15 residues. Here the CDR3 reads CATWDRRGDYYKKLF. The CDR3, as DNA: TGTGCCACCTGGGACAGGCGGGGTGATTATTATAAGAAACTCTTT.

The chain carries TRGV5 and TRGJ1 or TRGJ2. As TCRdb names no J gene, one was assigned here on the basis of a DNA match to germline. This CDR3 comprises 13 residues. V was clipped by 3 bases and J by 10 bases; unmatched bases: 12. Germline lookup yields CDR1 VINAFY and CDR2 YDVSNSKD. The CDR3 DNA reads as TGTGCCACCTGGGACCAGGTATTCTTAAAGAAACTCTTT. It is translated as CATWDQVFLKKLF.

This clone was seen only once. This chain uses TRGV2 with TRGJ1 or TRGJ2. TCRdb lists no J gene, so it was determined here by aligning the DNA to germline. This CDR3 spans 15 amino acids. CDR1 and CDR2 from the germline V gene are EGSNGY and YDSYNSKV. Trimming removed 0 bases from V and 12 bases from J; junction bases left unmatched: 17. The CDR3 nucleotides are TGTGCCACCTGGGACGGGCCGGGGAGTCGTAGAGGGAAACTCTTT. Its protein is CATWDGPGSRRGKLF.

The J gene is TRGJ1 or TRGJ2, the V gene TRGV4. The J gene, not given by TCRdb, was assigned here from a germline match of the nucleotide sequence. Trimming took 0 bases from V and 7 from J; bases not matched to a gene: 6. Germline V gene sequence: CDR1 EGSTGY, CDR2 YDSYTSSV. This CDR3 spans 13 amino acids. The CDR3 region has the DNA TGTGCCACCTGGGATGGGCGGGTGTATAAGAAACTCTTT. Residues: CATWDGRVYKKLF.

As for this clone: At one end, the junction sequence differs from germline, possibly due to a read error. The J gene is TRGJ1 or TRGJ2, the V gene TRGV3. No J segment appears in TCRdb, so it was assigned here by matching the sequence to germline. The CDR3 runs 15 residues. Germline V gene data show CDR1 as VTNTFY and CDR2 as YDVSTARD (reference sequence). CDR3 nucleotide sequence: TGTGCCGCCTGGGACAGGCGAATAGGGTATTATAAGAAACTCTTT. Encoded protein: CAAWDRRIGYYKKLF.

This clone showed up just a few times. This chain links TRGV5 with TRGJ1 or TRGJ2. This CDR3 is built from 13 residues. Trimming at V came to 1 base and at J to 4 bases, leaving 4 bases not matched to a gene. Germline CDR1 is VINAFY and CDR2 is YDVSNSKD. This chain's CDR3 is CATWDRNYYKKLF. DNA of the CDR3: TGTGCCACCTGGGACAGAAACTATTATAAGAAACTCTTT.

J is TRGJ1 or TRGJ2 and V is TRGV9. TCRdb records no J gene; here it was assigned by comparing the DNA to germline. V trimming: 0 bases; J trimming: 7 bases; junction bases outside the gene matches: 9. Germline CDR1 is GITISATS and CDR2 is ISYDGTV (reference sequence). The CDR3 contains 14 residues. The CDR3 region is CALWEVQNRYKKLF. The CDR3 DNA reads as TGTGCCTTGTGGGAGGTGCAAAATCGGTATAAGAAACTCTTT.

The rearrangement links TRGV8 to TRGJ1 or TRGJ2. TCRdb does not report a J gene; here it was assigned by matching the DNA to germline references. CDR3 length equals 12 residues. Germline trimming cut 3 bases from V and 8 bases from J; bases unmatched to any gene: 7. The V gene's germline CDR1 is VENAVY and CDR2 YDSYNSRV. The CDR3 DNA reads as TGTGCCACCTGGGATGCGGCTCATAAGAAACTCTTT. Translating it yields CATWDAAHKKLF.

The chain is built from TRGV2 and TRGJ1 or TRGJ2. Since TCRdb gives no J gene, matching the DNA to germline was used here to assign it. The trim removed 0 bases at V and 5 bases at J, leaving 7 bases unmatched. This CDR3 region has 14 residues. Germline CDR1 reads EGSNGY; CDR2 reads YDSYNSKV. In DNA, the CDR3 is TGTGCCACCTGGGACGGGCACCGGAATTATAAGAAACTCTTT. Translated: CATWDGHRNYKKLF.

The chain joins TRGV9 to TRGJ1 or TRGJ2. The J gene, not given by TCRdb, was assigned here from a germline match of the nucleotide sequence. This CDR3 comprises 11 residues. The ends lost 0 bases at V and 12 bases at J; junction bases unmatched: 5. The germline V gene encodes CDR1 GITISATS and CDR2 ISYDGTV (reference sequence). In DNA, the CDR3 is TGTGCCTTGTGGGAGGTGCGTACGAAACTCTTT. Encoded protein: CALWEVRTKLF.

With respect to this clone: At one end the junction does not follow the germline gene, possibly because of a read error. This chain links TRGV3 with TRGJ1 or TRGJ2. The J gene, absent from TCRdb, was called here by matching the DNA to germline. Germline V gene lookup returns CDR1 VTNTFY and CDR2 YDVSTARD (reference sequence). The CDR3 consists of 12 residues. This chain's CDR3 is CAIWDSYYKKLF. The CDR3 DNA sequence: TGTGCCATCTGGGACAGTTATTATAAGAAACTCTTT.

The chain recombines TRGV9 with TRGJ1 or TRGJ2. As TCRdb names no J gene, one was assigned here on the basis of a DNA match to germline. With V trimmed by 0 bases and J by 6 bases, 8 bases remained unmatched. Germline V gene data show CDR1 as GITISATS and CDR2 as ISYDGTV (reference sequence). CDR3 size: 14 residues. The CDR3: CALWEVQKGYKKLF. DNA for the CDR3: TGTGCCTTGTGGGAGGTGCAAAAGGGTTATAAGAAACTCTTT.

The gene calls are TRGV4 and TRGJ1 or TRGJ2. Assignment of the J gene here rests on matching the DNA to germline, because TCRdb gives none. V lost 2 bases, J lost 3 bases, and 7 bases stayed unmatched. CDR1 EGSTGY and CDR2 YDSYTSSV come from the germline V gene. This CDR3 comprises 14 residues. For the CDR3, the DNA is TGTGCCACCTGGGATGCGCATCTTTATTATAAGAAACTCTTT. This gives the protein CATWDAHLYYKKLF.

Regarding this clone: Other DNA variants within this sample encode the same CDR3. The chain combines TRGV4 with TRGJ1 or TRGJ2. TCRdb is silent on the J gene; assignment here came from matching the DNA to germline. The germline gives CDR1 EGSTGY, CDR2 YDSYTSSV. CDR3 size: 13 residues. V trimming: 0 bases; J trimming: 7 bases; junction bases outside the gene matches: 6. The CDR3 DNA follows: TGTGCCACCTGGGATGGGCCTCGGTATAAGAAACTCTTT. Protein: CATWDGPRYKKLF.

The rearrangement uses TRGV2 and TRGJ1 or TRGJ2. The J gene comes from matching the DNA to germline here; TCRdb lacks it. Unmatched junction bases numbered 4, after V lost 1 base and J lost 10 bases. Germline V gives CDR1 EGSNGY, CDR2 YDSYNSKV. The CDR3 has 11 amino acids. The CDR3 loop is CATWDGYKKLF. CDR3 coding DNA: TGTGCCACCTGGGACGGCTACAAGAAACTCTTT.

The V call is TRGV8, the J call TRGJ1 or TRGJ2. The J gene is absent in TCRdb and was assigned here via DNA matching to germline. Germline V gene sequence: CDR1 VENAVY, CDR2 YDSYNSRV. Trimming cost V 9 bases and J 7 bases; bases outside gene matches: 9. CDR3 length: 11 amino acids. DNA of the CDR3: TGTGCCACCGCCGCGGGGTATAAGAAACTCTTT. Amino acids: CATAAGYKKLF.

The rearrangement uses TRGV9 and TRGJP1. The J gene was missing in TCRdb and was found by matching the end of the DNA to germline. Germline assignment: CDR1 GITISATS and CDR2 ISYDGTV (reference sequence). J gave up 1 base and V 0 bases, and 2 bases lay outside the gene matches. The CDR3 extends over 15 amino acids. CDR3 sequence: CALWEVGTTGWFKIF. The CDR3 region has the DNA TGTGCCTTGTGGGAGGTGGGTACCACTGGTTGGTTCAAGATATTT.